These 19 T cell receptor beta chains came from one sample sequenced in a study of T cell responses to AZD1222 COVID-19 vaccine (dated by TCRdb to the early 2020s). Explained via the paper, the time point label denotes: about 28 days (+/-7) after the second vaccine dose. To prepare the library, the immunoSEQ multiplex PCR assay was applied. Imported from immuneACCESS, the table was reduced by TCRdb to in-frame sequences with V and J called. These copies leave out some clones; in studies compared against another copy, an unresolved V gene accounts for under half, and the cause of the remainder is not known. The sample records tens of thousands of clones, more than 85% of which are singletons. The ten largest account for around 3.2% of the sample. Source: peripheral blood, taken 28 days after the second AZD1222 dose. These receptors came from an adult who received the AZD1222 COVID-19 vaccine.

CDR3 nucleotides: TGTGCCAGCTCGGAAGTGGGGCCCGGGGAGCTGTTTTTT. Its protein is CASSEVGPGELFF. The chain couples TRBV2 to TRBJ2-2, with D perhaps TRBD1 (5 bases). The CDR3 contains 13 residues. The V gene's germline CDR1 is SNHLY and CDR2 FYNNEI. V was cut by 8 bases and J by 6 bases, with 13 bases left in between.

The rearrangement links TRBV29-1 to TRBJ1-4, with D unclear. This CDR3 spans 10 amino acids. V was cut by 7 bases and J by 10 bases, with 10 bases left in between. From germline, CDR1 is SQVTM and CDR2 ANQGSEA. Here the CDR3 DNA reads TGCAGCGGTTTGGCGGGAAAACTGTTTTTT. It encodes CSGLAGKLFF.

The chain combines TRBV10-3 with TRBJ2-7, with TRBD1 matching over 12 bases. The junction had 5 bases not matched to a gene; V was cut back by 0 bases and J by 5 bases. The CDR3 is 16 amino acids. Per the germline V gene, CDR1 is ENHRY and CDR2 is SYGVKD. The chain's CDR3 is CAISESGQGADNEQYF. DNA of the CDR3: TGTGCCATCAGTGAGTCGGGACAGGGGGCGGATAACGAGCAGTACTTC.

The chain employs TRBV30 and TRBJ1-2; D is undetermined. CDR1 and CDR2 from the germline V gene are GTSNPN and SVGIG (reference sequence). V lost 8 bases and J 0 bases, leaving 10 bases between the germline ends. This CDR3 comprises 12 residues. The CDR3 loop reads CAKGSTNYGYTF. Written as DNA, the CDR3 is TGTGCCAAAGGGTCCACTAACTATGGCTACACCTTC.

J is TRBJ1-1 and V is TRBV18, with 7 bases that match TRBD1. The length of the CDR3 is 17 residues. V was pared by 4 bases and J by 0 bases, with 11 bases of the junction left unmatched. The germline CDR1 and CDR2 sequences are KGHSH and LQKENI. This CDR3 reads CASSLRRDRVLNTEAFF. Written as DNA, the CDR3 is TGTGCCAGCTCACTACGCCGGGACAGAGTATTGAACACTGAAGCTTTCTTT.

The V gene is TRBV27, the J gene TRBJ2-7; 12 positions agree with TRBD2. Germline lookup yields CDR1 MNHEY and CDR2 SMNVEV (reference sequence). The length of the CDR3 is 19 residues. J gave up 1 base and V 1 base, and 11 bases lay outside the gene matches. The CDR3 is CASSLLGLAGRRDSYEQYF. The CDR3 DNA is TGTGCCAGCAGTTTATTAGGACTAGCGGGAAGGAGGGATTCCTACGAGCAGTACTTC.

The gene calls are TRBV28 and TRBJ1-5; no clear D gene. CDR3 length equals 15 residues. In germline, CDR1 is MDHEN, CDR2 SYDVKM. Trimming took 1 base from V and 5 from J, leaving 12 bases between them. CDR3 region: CASSLFPNGDQPQHF. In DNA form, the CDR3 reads TGTGCCAGCAGTTTATTCCCCAACGGGGATCAGCCCCAGCATTTT.

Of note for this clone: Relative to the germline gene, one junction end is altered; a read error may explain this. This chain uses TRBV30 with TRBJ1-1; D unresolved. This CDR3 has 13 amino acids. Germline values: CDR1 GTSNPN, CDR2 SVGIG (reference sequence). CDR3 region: CAWSVGVKTEAFF. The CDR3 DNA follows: TGTGCCTGGAGTGTTGGGGTGAAGACTGAAGCTTTCTTT.

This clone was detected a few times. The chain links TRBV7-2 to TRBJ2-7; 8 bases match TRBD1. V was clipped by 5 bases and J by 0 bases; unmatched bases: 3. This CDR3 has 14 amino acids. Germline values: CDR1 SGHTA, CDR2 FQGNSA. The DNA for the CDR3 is TGTGCCAGCAGCGCCGGGACAGGCTCCTACGAGCAGTACTTC. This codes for CASSAGTGSYEQYF. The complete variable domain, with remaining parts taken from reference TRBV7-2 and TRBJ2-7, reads GAGVSQSPSNKVTEKGKDVELRCDPISGHTALYWYRQSLGQGLEFLIYFQGNSAPDKSGLPSDRFSAERTGGSVSTLTIQRTQQEDSAVYLCASSAGTGSYEQYFGPGTRLTVT.

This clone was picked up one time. This CDR3 reads CASSLLGAYNSPLHF. CDR3 bases: TGTGCCAGCAGCTTATTGGGGGCATATAATTCACCCCTCCACTTT. The chain couples TRBV7-9 to TRBJ1-6; D possibly corresponds to TRBD1 (6 bases). This CDR3 has 15 amino acids. Germline loops: CDR1 SEHNR, CDR2 FQNEAQ (reference sequence). The V end was cut by 2 bases, the J end by 4 bases, with 9 bases between.

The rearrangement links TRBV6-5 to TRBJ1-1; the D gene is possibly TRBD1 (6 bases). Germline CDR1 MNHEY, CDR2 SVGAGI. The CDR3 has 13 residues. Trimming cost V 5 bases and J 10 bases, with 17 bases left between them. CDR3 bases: TGTGCCAGCAGTAGGGGTCAGGAGGGGGGAGCTTTCTTT. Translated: CASSRGQEGGAFF.

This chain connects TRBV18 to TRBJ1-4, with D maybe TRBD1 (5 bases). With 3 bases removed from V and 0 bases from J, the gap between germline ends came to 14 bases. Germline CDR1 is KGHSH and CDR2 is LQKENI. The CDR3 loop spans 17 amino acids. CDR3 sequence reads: CASSPLAQGATNEKLFF. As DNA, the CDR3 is TGTGCCAGCTCACCCCTCGCCCAGGGAGCAACTAATGAAAAACTGTTTTTT.

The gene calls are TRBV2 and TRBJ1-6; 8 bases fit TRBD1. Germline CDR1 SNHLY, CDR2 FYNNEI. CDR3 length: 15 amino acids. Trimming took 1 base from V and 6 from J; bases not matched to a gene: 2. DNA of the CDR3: TGTGCCAGCAGTGAAGGGGGACAGGTTAATTCACCCCTCCACTTT. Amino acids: CASSEGGQVNSPLHF.

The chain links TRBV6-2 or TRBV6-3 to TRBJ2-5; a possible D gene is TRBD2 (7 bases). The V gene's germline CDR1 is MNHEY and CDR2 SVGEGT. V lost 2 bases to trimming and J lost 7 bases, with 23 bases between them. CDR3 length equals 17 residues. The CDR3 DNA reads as TGTGCCAGCAGTTACCCGCCCCGGGGGGCCTCGATCTGGACCCAGTACTTC. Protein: CASSYPPRGASIWTQYF.

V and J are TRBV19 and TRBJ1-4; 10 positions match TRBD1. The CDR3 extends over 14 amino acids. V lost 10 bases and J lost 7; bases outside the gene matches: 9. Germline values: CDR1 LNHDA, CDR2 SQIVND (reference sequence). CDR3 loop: CATRDRGFVEKLFF. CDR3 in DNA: TGTGCCACTCGGGACAGGGGTTTTGTTGAAAAACTGTTTTTT.

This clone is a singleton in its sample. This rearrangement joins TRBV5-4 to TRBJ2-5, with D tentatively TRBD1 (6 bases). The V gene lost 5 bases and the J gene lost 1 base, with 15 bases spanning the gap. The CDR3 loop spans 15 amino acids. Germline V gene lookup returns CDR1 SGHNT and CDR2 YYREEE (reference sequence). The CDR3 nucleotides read TGTGCCAGCAGGTCAACTGGGACACCCCAAGAGACCCAGTACTTC. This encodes CASRSTGTPQETQYF.

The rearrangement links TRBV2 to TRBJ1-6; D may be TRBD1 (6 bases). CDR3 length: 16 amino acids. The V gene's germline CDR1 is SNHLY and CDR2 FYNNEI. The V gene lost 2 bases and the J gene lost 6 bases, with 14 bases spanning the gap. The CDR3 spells CASSELPGAGNSPLHF. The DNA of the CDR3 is TGTGCCAGCAGTGAACTGCCGGGGGCGGGTAATTCACCCCTCCACTTT.

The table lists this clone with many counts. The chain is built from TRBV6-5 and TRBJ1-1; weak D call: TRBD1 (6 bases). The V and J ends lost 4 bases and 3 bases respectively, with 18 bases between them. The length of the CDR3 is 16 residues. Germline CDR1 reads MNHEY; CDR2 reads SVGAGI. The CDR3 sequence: CASSSNIPQGYTEAFF. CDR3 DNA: TGTGCCAGCAGTTCCAATATACCCCAGGGGTACACTGAAGCTTTCTTT.

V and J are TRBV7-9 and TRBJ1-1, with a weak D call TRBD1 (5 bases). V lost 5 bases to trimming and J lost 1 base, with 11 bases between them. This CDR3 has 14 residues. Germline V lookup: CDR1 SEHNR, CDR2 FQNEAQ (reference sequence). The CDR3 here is CASSRRDGNTEAFF. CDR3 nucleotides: TGTGCCAGCAGCAGACGGGACGGGAACACTGAAGCTTTCTTT. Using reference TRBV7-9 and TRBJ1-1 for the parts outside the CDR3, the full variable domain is DTGVSQNPRHKITKRGQNVTFRCDPISEHNRLYWYRQTLGQGPEFLTYFQNEAQLEKSRLLSDRFSAERPKGSFSTLEIQRTEQGDSAMYLCASSRRDGNTEAFFGQGTRLTVV.